These T cell receptor beta chains were read from a single sample in a study of T-cell reconstitution after alpha-beta-depleted transplantation in children. TCRdb processed the PCR reads anew with MiXCR; each CDR3 protein has one entry. The data show hundreds of thousands of distinct CDR3 sequences, 8.5% to 10% seen once. Sequenced here: PBMCs from the stem cell graft donor, sampled from the stem cell graft. These receptors were collected from a human donor who donated a stem cell graft to a child with acute lymphoblastic leukemia. The CDR3 runs from the conserved cysteine through the conserved F or W. D genes are given only for firm matches. The size of a clone is reported for some rows only, either as once, few or many, or as a class for expanded clones.

clone size,J gene,V gene,D gene,CDR3 protein,CDR3 DNA
few,TRBJ2-2,TRBV15,NA,CATSRVQYTGELFF,TGTGCCACCAGTAGGGTACAGTACACCGGGGAGCTGTTTTTT
many,TRBJ2-3,TRBV20-1,NA,CSAEDRDYTDTQYF,TGCAGTGCCGAGGACAGGGACTACACAGATACGCAGTATTTT
NA,TRBJ2-3,TRBV25-1,NA,CASSERHTQYF,TGTGCCAGCAGTGAACGCCATACGCAGTATTTT
many,TRBJ2-5,TRBV20-1,TRBD2,CSASKGLAGGLVTQYF,TGCAGTGCTAGTAAGGGACTAGCGGGGGGGCTTGTGACCCAGTACTTC
NA,TRBJ1-2,TRBV29-1,TRBD1,CSVQGAGGYTF,TGCAGCGTACAGGGGGCTGGAGGCTACACCTTC
NA,TRBJ1-6,TRBV27,TRBD1,CASRTGGVPNSPLHF,TGTGCCAGCAGGACAGGGGGGGTGCCAAATTCACCCCTCCACTTT
NA,TRBJ1-6,TRBV5-1,NA,CASSLEGTDSPLHF,TGCGCCAGCAGCTTGGAGGGAACGGATTCACCCCTCCACTTT
few,TRBJ2-1,TRBV20-1,TRBD1,CSAETGTGFYNEQFF,TGCAGTGCGGAGACCGGGACAGGGTTTTACAATGAGCAGTTCTTC
few,TRBJ1-2,TRBV20-1,NA,CSARPLPGIDYGYTF,TGCAGTGCTAGGCCCCTCCCAGGGATCGACTATGGCTACACCTTC
NA,TRBJ1-1,TRBV7-8,NA,CASSSNPGTTEAFF,TGTGCCAGCAGCTCGAATCCAGGGACTACTGAAGCTTTCTTT
many,TRBJ2-2,TRBV7-2,NA,CASSSLMTRGELFF,TGTGCCAGCAGCTCCCTTATGACGCGGGGGGAGCTGTTTTTT
many,TRBJ2-7,TRBV12-3/TRBV12-4,NA,CASSQIYPQGAQYF,TGTGCCAGCAGTCAGATATACCCCCAGGGAGCGCAGTACTTC
few,TRBJ1-1,TRBV6-5,NA,CASSLQSMNTEAFF,TGTGCCAGCAGTCTACAGTCCATGAACACTGAAGCTTTCTTT
NA,TRBJ2-7,TRBV18,NA,CASSSAAGSYEQYF,TGTGCCAGCTCATCGGCCGCGGGCTCCTACGAGCAGTACTTC
NA,TRBJ2-2,TRBV10-3,TRBD1,CAISGSGGPDTGELFF,TGTGCCATCAGTGGATCAGGGGGACCAGACACCGGGGAGCTGTTTTTT
many,TRBJ2-3,TRBV20-1,NA,CSARDPGAGGDTQYF,TGCAGTGCTAGAGATCCGGGGGCCGGTGGAGATACGCAGTATTTT
many,TRBJ1-1,TRBV29-1,TRBD1,CSVTGTGGLIDTEAFF,TGCAGCGTTACCGGGACAGGGGGTTTGATTGACACTGAAGCTTTCTTT
NA,TRBJ1-6,TRBV20-1,NA,CSAISGADVYNSPLHF,TGCAGTGCCATCTCGGGGGCGGACGTGTATAATTCACCCCTCCACTTT
many,TRBJ2-3,TRBV24-1,TRBD1,CATSDPSGPQGDTQYF,TGTGCCACCAGTGACCCCTCCGGGCCACAGGGGGATACGCAGTATTTT
NA,TRBJ2-2,TRBV10-3,TRBD2,CATLIMPGGPGVGELFF,TGTGCCACCCTAATCATGCCGGGGGGGCCGGGCGTCGGGGAGCTGTTTTTT
NA,TRBJ1-2,TRBV27,NA,CATRLRGGSGYTF,TGTGCCACTCGCCTTAGGGGGGGCTCGGGCTACACCTTC
few,TRBJ1-2,TRBV4-2,NA,CASSQDNSETYGYTF,TGTGCCAGCAGCCAAGATAACAGTGAGACCTATGGCTACACCTTC
few,TRBJ2-5,TRBV12-3/TRBV12-4,NA,CASSLQKTQYF,TGTGCCAGCAGTTTACAGAAGACCCAGTACTTC